The rows below give T cell receptor beta chains drawn from one sample of a study of blood T cell repertoires in COVID-19. Using immunoSEQ multiplex PCR, the repertoire was profiled, and TCRdb retains in-frame clones only, with some absent. The repertoire holds 97,000 or so clones, over 65% seen once, with around 4% in the top ten. The sequenced sample was peripheral blood. These receptors were obtained from a human donor in a cohort sampled during active COVID-19. The CDR3 runs from the conserved cysteine through the conserved F or W. D genes are given only for firm matches. Clone size is given for some rows only: seen once, a few or many times, or a class if the clone is expanded.

CASSALRTGSFYSNQPQHF	TGTGCCAGCAGTGCCCTCCGGACAGGGAGTTTCTATAGCAATCAGCCCCAGCATTTT	TRBV6-1	TRBJ1-5	NA	TRBD1
CASSPTGQEGYGYTF	TGTGCCAGCAGTCCCACCGGACAGGAGGGCTATGGCTACACCTTC	TRBV28	TRBJ1-2	few	TRBD1
CASSLEEGQETQYF	TGTGCCAGCAGCTTAGAGGAGGGCCAAGAGACCCAGTACTTC	TRBV11-3	TRBJ2-5	NA	NA
CASSFGVGQSRETQYF	TGTGCCAGCAGCTTTGGTGTGGGACAGTCGAGGGAGACCCAGTACTTC	TRBV11-3	TRBJ2-5	NA	TRBD1
CATSDPGGANTGELFF	TGTGCCACCAGTGATCCAGGGGGCGCGAACACCGGGGAGCTGTTTTTT	TRBV24-1	TRBJ2-2	once	TRBD1
CASSYRVRDEQFF	TGTGCCAGCAGCTACAGGGTTAGGGATGAGCAGTTCTTC	TRBV7-2	TRBJ2-1	NA	NA
CASSQDNSERGYTF	TGCGCCAGCAGCCAAGACAATTCTGAGCGTGGCTACACCTTC	TRBV4-3	TRBJ1-2	NA	NA
CASSSGLAGGGDTQYF	TGTGCCAGCAGCTCGGGACTAGCGGGGGGCGGGGATACGCAGTATTTT	TRBV7-2	TRBJ2-3	NA	TRBD2
CATYRGTASYEQYF	TGTGCCACTTACAGAGGGACAGCATCCTACGAGCAGTACTTC	TRBV2	TRBJ2-7	NA	TRBD1
CASSSQTSGALYEQYF	TGCGCCAGCAGCTCCCAGACTAGCGGGGCTCTGTACGAGCAGTACTTC	TRBV5-1	TRBJ2-7	NA	TRBD2
CASSSADTQYF	TGCGCCAGCAGTTCAGCAGATACGCAGTATTTT	TRBV5-1	TRBJ2-3	NA	NA
CASSQIKGQGADTQYF	TGTGCCAGCAGCCAGATAAAGGGACAGGGGGCAGATACGCAGTATTTT	TRBV5-4	TRBJ2-3	NA	TRBD1
CASRTGGYGYTF	TGTGCCAGTAGGACAGGGGGCTATGGCTACACCTTC	TRBV28	TRBJ1-2	NA	TRBD1
CASAGQGYEQYF	TGTGCCAGCGCGGGACAGGGCTACGAGCAGTACTTC	TRBV2	TRBJ2-7	NA	TRBD1
CASSKLVRGGGYEQYF	TGTGCCAGCAGCAAACTAGTGCGGGGGGGTGGATACGAGCAGTACTTC	TRBV7-9	TRBJ2-7	once	TRBD2
CASSYRQGYEQFF	TGTGCCAGCAGTTACCGACAAGGTTATGAGCAGTTCTTC	TRBV6-5	TRBJ2-1	NA	NA
CASSDGQGRSGNTIYF	TGTGCCAGCAGTGACGGACAGGGCCGCTCTGGAAACACCATATATTTT	TRBV25-1	TRBJ1-3	NA	TRBD1
CASSLGTGYYEQYF	TGTGCCAGCAGTTTGGGGACAGGGTACTACGAGCAGTACTTC	TRBV6-2/TRBV6-3	TRBJ2-7	NA	TRBD1
CASSLGLAGGADTQYF	TGTGCCAGCAGCTTAGGGCTAGCGGGGGGAGCAGATACGCAGTATTTT	TRBV11-3	TRBJ2-3	NA	TRBD2
CASSGDRVDEQYF	TGTGCCAGCAGTGGCGACAGGGTGGACGAGCAGTACTTC	TRBV2	TRBJ2-7	NA	TRBD1
CASSERVGTGHGYTF	TGTGCCAGCAGTGAACGCGTCGGGACAGGGCATGGCTACACCTTC	TRBV2	TRBJ1-2	few	TRBD1
CASSIDSTSDQPQHF	TGCGCCAGCAGCATCGACTCTACTTCAGATCAGCCCCAGCATTTT	TRBV5-1	TRBJ1-5	NA	NA
CASSLGAVTDTQYF	TGCGCCAGCAGCTTGGGGGCAGTCACAGATACGCAGTATTTT	TRBV5-1	TRBJ2-3	NA	NA
CASSPPRGDTNQPQHF	TGCGCCAGCAGCCCTCCTCGGGGGGACACCAATCAGCCCCAGCATTTT	TRBV5-1	TRBJ1-5	few	NA
CASSLPTGNTGELFF	TGCGCCAGCAGCTTGCCCACAGGGAACACCGGGGAGCTGTTTTTT	TRBV5-1	TRBJ2-2	NA	NA
CASSPGTLGGTDTQYF	TGTGCCAGCAGCCCCGGGACATTGGGTGGCACAGATACGCAGTATTTT	TRBV7-9	TRBJ2-3	NA	NA
CASSLASGGGATQYF	TGTGCCAGCAGCTTAGCTAGCGGGGGCGGCGCGACCCAGTACTTC	TRBV7-2	TRBJ2-5	NA	TRBD2
CASSPIRAGGNNEQFF	TGTGCCAGCTCACCGATACGGGCAGGGGGTAACAATGAGCAGTTCTTC	TRBV18	TRBJ2-1	NA	TRBD1
CASSRDRNTGELFF	TGTGCCAGCAGTAGGGACAGGAACACCGGGGAGCTGTTTTTT	TRBV5-4	TRBJ2-2	NA	TRBD1
CASSLARTHLAPQHF	TGTGCCAGCAGCTTAGCTCGGACACATCTCGCGCCCCAGCATTTT	TRBV7-8	TRBJ1-5	NA	NA
CASSLVRGGGPSSYNEQFF	TGTGCCAGCAGCTTGGTGCGGGGGGGAGGCCCTAGCTCCTACAATGAGCAGTTCTTC	TRBV5-5	TRBJ2-1	NA	TRBD2
CASRPGTGNYGYTF	TGTGCCAGCAGGCCCGGAACAGGAAACTATGGCTACACCTTC	TRBV11-3	TRBJ1-2	NA	NA
CASSQEGTKNTGELFF	TGTGCCAGCAGCCAAGAGGGGACTAAGAACACCGGGGAGCTGTTTTTT	TRBV4-2	TRBJ2-2	NA	TRBD2
CASSSGLNTEAFF	TGTGCCAGCAGCTCAGGCCTGAACACTGAAGCTTTCTTT	TRBV7-2	TRBJ1-1	NA	NA
CASSVGGGAGGNEQFF	TGTGCCAGCAGCGTAGGCGGAGGAGCGGGGGGCAATGAGCAGTTCTTC	TRBV9	TRBJ2-1	NA	TRBD2
CATSREQGRATEAFF	TGTGCCACCAGCAGGGAACAGGGGCGGGCCACTGAAGCTTTCTTT	TRBV15	TRBJ1-1	NA	TRBD1
CASSQLTGTSGGNEQFF	TGTGCCAGCAGCCAGCTGACCGGGACTAGCGGGGGAAATGAGCAGTTCTTC	TRBV4-2	TRBJ2-1	NA	TRBD2
CASSAHSAQGYYGYTF	TGTGCCAGTTCGGCCCACTCTGCCCAGGGGTACTATGGCTACACCTTC	TRBV19	TRBJ1-2	once	NA
CASSLTGTSTRVLTF	TGTGCCAGCAGCCTTACCGGGACTTCGACAAGGGTCCTGACTTTC	TRBV7-8	TRBJ2-6	NA	NA
CASSVGTGDGEQYF	TGTGCCAGCAGCGTAGGTACAGGGGATGGCGAGCAGTACTTC	TRBV9	TRBJ2-7	NA	TRBD1
CASSPAPPEWVYGYTF	TGTGCCAGCTCACCTGCACCTCCGGAGTGGGTATATGGCTACACCTTC	TRBV18	TRBJ1-2	NA	NA
CASSRLPGSYNEQFF	TGTGCCAGCAGCCGACTGCCTGGCTCCTACAATGAGCAGTTCTTC	TRBV5-6	TRBJ2-1	once	NA
CASSSRQETLWGYTF	TGTGCCAGCAGCTCCAGACAGGAAACCTTATGGGGCTACACCTTC	TRBV7-2	TRBJ1-2	once	NA
CASSRSTGDQPQHF	TGTGCCAGCAGCCGCTCAACAGGTGATCAGCCCCAGCATTTT	TRBV7-9	TRBJ1-5	NA	NA
CASSPRDRGSGGNQPQHF	TGTGCCAGCAGCCCCCGGGACAGGGGTTCGGGTGGCAATCAGCCCCAGCATTTT	TRBV9	TRBJ1-5	NA	TRBD1
CASNSGENTEAFF	TGTGCCAGCAACTCAGGGGAGAACACTGAAGCTTTCTTT	TRBV7-2	TRBJ1-1	NA	NA
CASSYGGAWATGELFF	TGTGCCAGCAGTTACGGTGGCGCGTGGGCTACCGGGGAGCTGTTTTTT	TRBV6-5	TRBJ2-2	NA	NA
CASSETGGRSHEQFF	TGTGCCAGCAGTGAAACGGGGGGGAGATCCCATGAGCAGTTCTTC	TRBV6-1	TRBJ2-1	NA	TRBD2
CASSYSSPLNTGELFF	TGTGCCAGCAGTTACTCGAGTCCTCTGAACACCGGGGAGCTGTTTTTT	TRBV6-6	TRBJ2-2	NA	NA
CASSREAGAYNEQFF	TGTGCCAGCTCACGGGAGGCCGGAGCCTACAATGAGCAGTTCTTC	TRBV18	TRBJ2-1	few	NA
CASSFLFNLAATYEQYF	TGTGCCAGCAGTTTTCTATTTAATCTAGCGGCGACCTACGAGCAGTACTTC	TRBV28	TRBJ2-7	NA	TRBD2
CASTDRPRGGTEAFF	TGTGCCAGTACCGATAGGCCCCGGGGTGGCACTGAAGCTTTCTTT	TRBV19	TRBJ1-1	NA	NA
CASNKRGNTGELFF	TGTGCCAGTAACAAGAGGGGGAATACCGGGGAGCTGTTTTTT	TRBV25-1	TRBJ2-2	NA	NA
CASSQVRTHLNEQFF	TGTGCCAGCAGCCAAGTAAGGACTCACCTCAATGAGCAGTTCTTC	TRBV14	TRBJ2-1	NA	NA